The next 3 T cell receptor beta chains were all read from a single sample in a study of OX40 agonist ivuxolimab in advanced cancers. Generated by immunoSEQ multiplex PCR, the TCRdb table keeps only in-frame clones and is missing some. The sample contains 30,000 to 40,000 clones, roughly nine tenths of which appear only once. The source was CD4+ or CD8+ T cells sorted from blood, collected in a trial of the OX40 agonist ivuxolimab. Receptors originate from an adult with an advanced solid tumor such as melanoma, head and neck, liver or kidney cancer.

J is TRBJ1-2 and V is TRBV7-9, with D unresolved. The CDR3 has 13 amino acids. Germline CDR1 and CDR2: SEHNR and FQNEAQ (reference sequence). Trimming shortened V by 3 bases and J by 3 bases, and 8 bases separated the two germline ends. The DNA of the CDR3 is TGTGCCAGCAGCTTCGGTCCCCACTATGGCTACACCTTC. It translates to CASSFGPHYGYTF.

Only one count was recorded for this clone. J is TRBJ1-2 and V is TRBV5-5, with 7 nucleotides matching TRBD1. CDR1 SGHKS and CDR2 YYEKEE come from the germline V gene (reference sequence). The CDR3 has 15 residues. V dropped 4 bases and J dropped 5; count of bases not matched to a gene: 11. The CDR3 coding sequence is TGTGCCAGCAGCCTTTCGGGACAGAGGGTATATGGCTACACCTTC. Translated: CASSLSGQRVYGYTF.

This rearrangement joins TRBV19 to TRBJ1-2; 8 bases agree with TRBD1. Germline CDR1 is LNHDA and CDR2 is SQIVND (reference sequence). Trimming removed 4 bases from V and 7 bases from J; junction bases left unmatched: 8. The length of the CDR3 is 14 residues. CDR3 DNA sequence: TGTGCCAGTAGTACGGACAGGGTGATAGGTGGCTACACCTTC. Protein product: CASSTDRVIGGYTF.